This T cell receptor beta chain was identified in a study of long-term antiretroviral therapy in people with HIV. Study conclusions and caveats: Older ART regimens were possibly in use when the blood was collected between about 2003 and 2018.

The germline V gene encodes CDR1 ENHRY and CDR2 SYGVKD. V was pared by 2 bases and J by 1 base, with 5 bases between. CDR3 length: 13 residues. Run at survey level, the immunoSEQ assay was version v3.0. This table comes from immunoSEQ multiplex PCR, and its TCRdb copy is limited to in-frame clones, with some not included. Among about 17,000 clones listed, 65% to 85% were seen once. Per donor, at least one pre-ART and at least two post-ART PBMC samples were obtained. Before DNA extraction, 1-10 million cryopreserved PBMC were held in the samples. With respect to this clone: The antigen is not known.

The rearrangement links TRBV10-3 to TRBJ1-1; D is unresolved. This receptor was identified in a woman aged 45-65 years with HIV. The input for sequencing was unsorted PBMCs, taken 2.5 years before starting antiretroviral therapy. CDR3 amino acids: CAISETENTEAFF. For the CDR3, the DNA is TGTGCCATCAGTGAGACAGAGAACACTGAAGCTTTCTTT.